This T cell receptor beta chain was identified in a study of shared clonotypes between healthy human individuals. Points from the study as a whole: Only blood was sampled; tissue repertoires likely differ. Shared across a handful of donors were 5% to 6% of the naive CD4 clonotypes. Depth was large, yet rarefaction showed that sorted-subset sequencing was incomplete.

CDR1 SGHRS and CDR2 YFSETQ come from the germline V gene. Trimming took off 3 bases at V and 3 bases at J, with 12 bases between the two ends. The CDR3 sequence is 14 residues long. Method: immunoSEQ multiplex PCR; TCRdb's copy keeps in-frame clones and lacks some. The sample lists 640,000 or so clones, less than 80% occurring once. This clone was detected only a few times. Its specificity is unknown. What was sequenced was memory CD4+ T cells sorted from blood. Noted subset: CD45RA-negative fraction. The sequence came from a woman in her thirties in good health. The V call is TRBV5-1, the J call TRBJ1-1; D unresolved. In DNA, the CDR3 is TGCGCCAGCAGCTGGTCAGCTGGCGACACTGAAGCTTTCTTT. Translating it yields CASSWSAGDTEAFF.